This TCR beta chain appears in the sequencing data of a study of cytomegalovirus exposure and HLA in healthy donors. General study findings and limits: The authors later linked a missense DCLRE1C variant to TCR beta V- and J-gene trimming.

A multiplex PCR was run with 60 Vbeta primers and 13 Jbeta primers. Study processing details: Roughly 11 million of the roughly 80 million unique TCR beta chains counted in a later analysis were shared. Data came from immunoSEQ multiplex PCR; TCRdb stores just in-frame clones and leaves some out. V and J calls and clone size follow that table, whereas D and trimming were derived from the DNA. The sample yields 50,000 to 75,000 clones, 70% to 75% seen once. Concerning this clone itself: The antigen is undetermined.

The sample taken for sequencing was PBMCs. The TCR comes from a man aged 25-40 years in good health and CMV-seropositive.

The CDR3 region is CASTYQGRSGYGYTF. The CDR3 DNA sequence: TGTGCCAGCACATATCAAGGGAGGTCGGGCTATGGCTACACCTTC. The V call is TRBV27, the J call TRBJ1-2; D remains unclear. Trimming left V 7 bases short and J 4 bases short, with 19 bases between. The CDR3 has 15 amino acids. Germline assignment: CDR1 MNHEY and CDR2 SMNVEV (reference sequence).